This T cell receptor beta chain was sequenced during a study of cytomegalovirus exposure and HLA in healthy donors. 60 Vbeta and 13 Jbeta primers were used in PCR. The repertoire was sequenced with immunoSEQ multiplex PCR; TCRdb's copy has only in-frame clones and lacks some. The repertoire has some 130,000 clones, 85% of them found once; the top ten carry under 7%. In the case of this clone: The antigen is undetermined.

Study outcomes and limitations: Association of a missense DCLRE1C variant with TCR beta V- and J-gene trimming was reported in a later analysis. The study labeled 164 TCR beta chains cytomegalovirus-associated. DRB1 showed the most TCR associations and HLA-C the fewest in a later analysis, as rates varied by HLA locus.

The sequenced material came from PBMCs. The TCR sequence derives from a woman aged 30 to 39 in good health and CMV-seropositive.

In DNA, the CDR3 is TGTGCCAGCAGCTCTGAGGTGAATGAGCAGTTCTTC. Its translation: CASSSEVNEQFF. The chain couples TRBV11-2 to TRBJ2-1; D call uncertain. The V end lost 4 bases, the J end lost 7 bases, and 8 bases lay between the germline ends. This CDR3 has 12 amino acids. The germline CDR1 and CDR2 sequences are SGHAT and FQNNGV.